This T cell receptor (beta chain) is from a study of cytomegalovirus exposure and HLA in healthy donors. This clone was detected a few times. The target antigen is unknown. In germline, CDR1 is SGHKS, CDR2 YYEKEE (reference sequence). Trimming stripped 2 bases from V and 4 bases from J, with 9 bases between. This CDR3 is built from 13 residues. Study-wide results and limits: Cytomegalovirus association was assigned to approximately 160 TCR beta chains. It emerged from a later analysis that several of the most significant clusters appeared to be linked to common viral pathogens.

The PCR contained 60 Vbeta and 13 Jbeta primers. Libraries were prepared by immunoSEQ multiplex PCR; TCRdb keeps only in-frame clonotypes and omits some of them. The table records around 150,000 clones, roughly two thirds of them present only once. Despite likely unrecorded immune exposures, the donors were nominally healthy at the time of sampling. Material: PBMCs. The TCR comes from a woman aged 25-40 years in good health and CMV-seronegative. The rearrangement joins TRBV5-5 to TRBJ2-5; TRBD1 is a possible D gene (5 bases). The CDR3 DNA reads as TGTGCCAGCAGCTTCAGGGTTGGAGAGACCCAGTACTTC. Its protein product is CASSFRVGETQYF. Variable domain in full (rest from reference TRBV5-5 and TRBJ2-5): DAGVTQSPTHLIKTRGQQVTLRCSPISGHKSVSWYQQVLGQGPQFIFQYYEKEERGRGNFPDRFSARQFPNYSSELNVNALLLGDSALYLCASSFRVGETQYFGPGTRLLVL.